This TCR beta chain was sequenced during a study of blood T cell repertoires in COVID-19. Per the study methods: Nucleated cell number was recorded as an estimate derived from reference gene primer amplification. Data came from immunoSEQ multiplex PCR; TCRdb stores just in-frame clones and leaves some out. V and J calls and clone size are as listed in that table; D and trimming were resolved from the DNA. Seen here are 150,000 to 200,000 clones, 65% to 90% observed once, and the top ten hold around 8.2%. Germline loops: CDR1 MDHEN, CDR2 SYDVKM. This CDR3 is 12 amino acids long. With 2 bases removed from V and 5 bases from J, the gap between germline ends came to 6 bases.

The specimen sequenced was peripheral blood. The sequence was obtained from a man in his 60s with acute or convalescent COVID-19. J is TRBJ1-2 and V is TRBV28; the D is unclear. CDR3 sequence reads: CASSLVSYGYTF. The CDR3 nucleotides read TGTGCCAGCAGTTTAGTCAGTTATGGCTACACCTTC.